This T cell receptor (beta chain) was captured by sequencing in a study of shared clonotypes between healthy human individuals. Using immunoSEQ multiplex PCR, the repertoire was profiled, and TCRdb retains in-frame clones only, with some absent. The table has roughly 490,000 clones, roughly four fifths seen once. Every contributor of samples was a Caucasian grown-up residing in Nashville, Tennessee. Unsorted samples, those not sorted, used roughly 99 million PBMCs for genomic DNA. The CDR3 contains 12 residues. Trimming shortened V by 2 bases and J by 6 bases, and 4 bases separated the two germline ends. CDR1 and CDR2 (germline): MNHNS, SASEGT.

The chain links TRBV6-1 to TRBJ1-4; D is undetermined. The sample was PBMCs. The sequence derives from a woman aged 40 to 50 in good health. Some clones in this sample may be carry-over from other donors' samples. CDR3 sequence reads: CASSEYYEKLFF. Here the CDR3 DNA reads TGTGCCAGCAGTGAATACTATGAAAAACTGTTTTTT.